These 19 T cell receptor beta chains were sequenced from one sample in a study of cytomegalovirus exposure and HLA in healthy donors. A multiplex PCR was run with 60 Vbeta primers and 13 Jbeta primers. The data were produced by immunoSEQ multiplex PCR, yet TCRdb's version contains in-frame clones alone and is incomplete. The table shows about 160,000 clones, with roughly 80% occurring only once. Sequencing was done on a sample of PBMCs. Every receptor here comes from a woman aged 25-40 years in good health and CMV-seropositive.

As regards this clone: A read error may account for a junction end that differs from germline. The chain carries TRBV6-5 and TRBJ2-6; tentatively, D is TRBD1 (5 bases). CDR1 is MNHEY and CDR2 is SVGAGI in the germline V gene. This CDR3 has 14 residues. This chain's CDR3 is CVSSPGIWANVLTF. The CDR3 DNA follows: TGTGTCAGCAGCCCAGGGATTTGGGCCAACGTCCTGACTTTC.

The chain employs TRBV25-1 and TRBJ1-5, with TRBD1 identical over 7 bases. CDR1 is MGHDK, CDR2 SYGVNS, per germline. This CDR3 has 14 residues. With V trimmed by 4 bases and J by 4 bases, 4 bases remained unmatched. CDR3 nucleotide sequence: TGTGCCAGCAGTGGAGACAGGGCTAATCAGCCCCAGCATTTT. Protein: CASSGDRANQPQHF.

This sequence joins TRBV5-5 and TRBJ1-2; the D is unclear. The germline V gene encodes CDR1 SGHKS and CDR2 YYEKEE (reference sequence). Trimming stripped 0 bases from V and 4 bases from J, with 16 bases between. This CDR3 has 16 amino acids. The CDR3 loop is CASSLGRPPFLYGYTF. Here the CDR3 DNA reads TGTGCCAGCAGCTTGGGCAGGCCCCCTTTCCTCTATGGCTACACCTTC.

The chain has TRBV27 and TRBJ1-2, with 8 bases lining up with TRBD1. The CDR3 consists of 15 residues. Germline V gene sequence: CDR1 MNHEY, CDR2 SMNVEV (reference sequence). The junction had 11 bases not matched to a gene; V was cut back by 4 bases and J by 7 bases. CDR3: CASSSWGQGAGGYTF. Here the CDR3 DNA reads TGTGCCAGCAGTTCCTGGGGCCAGGGGGCCGGTGGCTACACCTTC.

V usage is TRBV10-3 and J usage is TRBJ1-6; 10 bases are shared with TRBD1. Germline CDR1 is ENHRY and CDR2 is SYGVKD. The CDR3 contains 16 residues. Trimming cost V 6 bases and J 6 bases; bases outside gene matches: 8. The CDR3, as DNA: TGTGCCATCAGCCAACGGGACAGGGGTGCTAATTCACCCCTCCACTTT. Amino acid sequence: CAISQRDRGANSPLHF.

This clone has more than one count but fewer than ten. The CDR3 reads CASTQQSSGNTIYF. CDR3 DNA: TGTGCCAGCACTCAACAGAGCTCTGGAAACACCATATATTTT. The chain combines TRBV7-9 with TRBJ1-3; D is ambiguous. The CDR3 extends over 14 amino acids. V was pared by 7 bases and J by 0 bases, with 10 bases between. Germline loops: CDR1 SEHNR, CDR2 FQNEAQ (reference sequence).

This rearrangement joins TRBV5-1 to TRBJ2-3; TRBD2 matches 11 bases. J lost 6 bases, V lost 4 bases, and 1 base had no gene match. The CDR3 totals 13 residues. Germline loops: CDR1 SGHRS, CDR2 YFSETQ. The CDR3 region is CASSRLAGDTQYF. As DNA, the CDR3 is TGCGCCAGCAGCCGACTAGCGGGGGATACGCAGTATTTT.

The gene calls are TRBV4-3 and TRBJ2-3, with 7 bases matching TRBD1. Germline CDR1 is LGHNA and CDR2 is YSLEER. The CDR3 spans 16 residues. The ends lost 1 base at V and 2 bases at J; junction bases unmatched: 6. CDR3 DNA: TGCGCCAGCAGCCAAGGAAGGGGGCGGTACACAGATACGCAGTATTTT. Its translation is CASSQGRGRYTDTQYF.

CDR3 bases: TGCGCCAGCAGCTTGGCCGGGACAGGGCATGGAGAGACCCAGTACTTC. This translates into CASSLAGTGHGETQYF. The J gene is TRBJ2-5, the V gene TRBV5-1, with 9 bases identical to TRBD1. This CDR3 has 16 residues. The junction had 7 bases not matched to a gene; V was cut back by 0 bases and J by 4 bases. Germline CDR1 is SGHRS and CDR2 is YFSETQ. The full variable domain, completed using reference TRBV5-1 and TRBJ2-5, is KAGVTQTPRYLIKTRGQQVTLSCSPISGHRSVSWYQQTPGQGLQFLFEYFSETQRNKGNFPGRFSGRQFSNSRSEMNVSTLELGDSALYLCASSLAGTGHGETQYFGPGTRLLVL.

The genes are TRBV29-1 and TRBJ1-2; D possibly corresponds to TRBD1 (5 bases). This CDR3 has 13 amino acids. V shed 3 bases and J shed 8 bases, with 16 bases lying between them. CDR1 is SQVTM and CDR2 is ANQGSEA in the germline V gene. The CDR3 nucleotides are TGCAGCGTTGAGGGAGGGGCGCATTACGGCTACACCTTC. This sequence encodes CSVEGGAHYGYTF. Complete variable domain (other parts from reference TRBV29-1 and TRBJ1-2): SAVISQKPSRDICQRGTSLTIQCQVDSQVTMMFWYRQQPGQSLTLIATANQGSEATYESGFVIDKFPISRPNLTFSTLTVSNMSPEDSSIYLCSVEGGAHYGYTFGSGTRLTVV.

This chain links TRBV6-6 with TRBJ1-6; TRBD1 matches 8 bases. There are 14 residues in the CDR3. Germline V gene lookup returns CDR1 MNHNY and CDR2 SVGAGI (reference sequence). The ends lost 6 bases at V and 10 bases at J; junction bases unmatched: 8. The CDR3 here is CASSIRTGISPLHF. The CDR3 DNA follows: TGTGCCAGCAGCATAAGGACAGGGATCTCACCCCTCCACTTT.

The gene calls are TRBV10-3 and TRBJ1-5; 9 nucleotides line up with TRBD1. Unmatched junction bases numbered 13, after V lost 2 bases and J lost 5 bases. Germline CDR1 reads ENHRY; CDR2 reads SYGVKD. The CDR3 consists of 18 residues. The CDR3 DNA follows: TGTGCCATCAGTGAGGAAAGATCCGGGACAGGGATTGATCAGCCCCAGCATTTT. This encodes CAISEERSGTGIDQPQHF.

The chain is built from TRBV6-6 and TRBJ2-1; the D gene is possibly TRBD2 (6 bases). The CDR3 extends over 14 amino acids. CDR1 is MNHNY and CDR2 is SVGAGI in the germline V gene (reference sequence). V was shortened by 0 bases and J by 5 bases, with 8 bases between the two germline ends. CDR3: CASSYSGTHNEQFF. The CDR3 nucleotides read TGTGCCAGCAGTTACTCGGGGACTCACAATGAGCAGTTCTTC.

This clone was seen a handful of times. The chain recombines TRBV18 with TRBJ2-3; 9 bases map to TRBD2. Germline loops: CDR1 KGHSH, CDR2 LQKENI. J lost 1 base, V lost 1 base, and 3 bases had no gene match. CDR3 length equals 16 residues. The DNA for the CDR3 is TGTGCCAGCTCACCACAAGCGGGGGGCCGCACAGATACGCAGTATTTT. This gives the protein CASSPQAGGRTDTQYF.

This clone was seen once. DNA for the CDR3: TGCGCCAGCAGCCAAGTTGCGGGGGACGAGCAGTACTTC. It is translated as CASSQVAGDEQYF. The rearrangement links TRBV4-1 to TRBJ2-7; 7 bases line up with TRBD2. This CDR3 is built from 13 residues. Germline V gene sequence: CDR1 MGHRA, CDR2 YSYEKL. Trimming at V came to 1 base and at J to 5 bases, leaving 2 bases not matched to a gene.

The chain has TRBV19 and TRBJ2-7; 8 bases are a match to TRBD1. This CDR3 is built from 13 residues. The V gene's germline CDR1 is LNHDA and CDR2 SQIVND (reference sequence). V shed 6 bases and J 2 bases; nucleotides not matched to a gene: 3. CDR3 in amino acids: CASRNRGAYEQYF. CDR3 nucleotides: TGTGCCAGTAGAAACAGGGGGGCCTACGAGCAGTACTTC.

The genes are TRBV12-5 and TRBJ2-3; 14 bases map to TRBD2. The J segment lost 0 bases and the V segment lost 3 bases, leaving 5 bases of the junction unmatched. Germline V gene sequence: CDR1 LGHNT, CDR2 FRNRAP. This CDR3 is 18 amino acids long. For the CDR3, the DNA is TGTGCTAGTGGTTTAGGGACTAGCGGGGGATTGAGCACAGATACGCAGTATTTT. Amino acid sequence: CASGLGTSGGLSTDTQYF.

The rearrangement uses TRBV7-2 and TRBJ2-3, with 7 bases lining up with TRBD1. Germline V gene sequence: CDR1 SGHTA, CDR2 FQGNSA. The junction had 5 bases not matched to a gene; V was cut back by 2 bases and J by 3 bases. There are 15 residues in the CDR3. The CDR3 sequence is CASSLMYRGTDTQYF. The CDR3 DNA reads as TGTGCCAGCAGCTTAATGTACAGGGGTACAGATACGCAGTATTTT.

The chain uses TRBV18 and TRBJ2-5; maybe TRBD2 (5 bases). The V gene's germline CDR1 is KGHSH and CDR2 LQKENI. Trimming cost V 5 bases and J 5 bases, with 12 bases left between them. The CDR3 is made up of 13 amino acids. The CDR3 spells CASSGVRGETQYF. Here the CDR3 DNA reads TGTGCCAGCTCAGGGGTCCGAGGGGAGACCCAGTACTTC.